The clone carrying this T cell receptor beta chain was found once. The record originates from a study of shared T cell receptors in the human thymus. Germline CDR1 MGHRA, CDR2 YSYEKL. V lost 5 bases to trimming and J lost 7 bases; unmatched junction nucleotides: 7. This CDR3 has 15 amino acids. Sequencing was performed with immunoSEQ multiplex PCR; in TCRdb, only in-frame clones are kept and a portion is missing. Among roughly 500,000 clones listed, around 78% were seen once. These records were also assigned to another study, of human thymus T cells. That source notes: In corrective heart surgery, resections were taken, and these provided the thymus tissue. As related research reported, thymic repertoires overlapped highly among unrelated individuals.

The sequenced sample was thymocytes. The chain recombines TRBV4-1 with TRBJ2-1; 11 nucleotides line up with TRBD2. This TCR came from a boy less than two years old with a congenital heart defect. The CDR3 here is CASSVTSGGLNEQFF. DNA for the CDR3: TGCGCCAGCAGCGTTACTAGCGGGGGCCTTAATGAGCAGTTCTTC.